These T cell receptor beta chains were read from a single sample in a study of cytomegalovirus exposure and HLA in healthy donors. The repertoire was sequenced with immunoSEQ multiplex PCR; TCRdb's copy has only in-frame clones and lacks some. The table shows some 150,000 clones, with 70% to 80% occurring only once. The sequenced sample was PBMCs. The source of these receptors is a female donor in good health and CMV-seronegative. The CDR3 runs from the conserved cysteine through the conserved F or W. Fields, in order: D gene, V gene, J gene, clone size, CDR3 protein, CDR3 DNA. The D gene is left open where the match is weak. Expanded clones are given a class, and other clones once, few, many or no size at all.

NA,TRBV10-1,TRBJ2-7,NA,CASSAPPLGYEQYF,TGCGCCAGCAGCGCCCCCCCCCTAGGCTACGAGCAGTACTTC
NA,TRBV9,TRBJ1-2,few,CASSATDSRNYGYTF,TGTGCCAGCAGCGCGACGGACAGCCGGAACTATGGCTACACCTTC
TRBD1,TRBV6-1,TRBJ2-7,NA,CASRRDSGFLEQYF,TGTGCCAGCAGAAGGGACAGTGGATTCCTCGAGCAGTACTTC
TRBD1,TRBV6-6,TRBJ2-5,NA,CASSYSTGGTQYF,TGTGCCAGCAGTTACTCGACAGGGGGGACCCAGTACTTC
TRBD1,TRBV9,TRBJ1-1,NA,CASSVEAFGYRGEAFF,TGTGCCAGCAGCGTAGAGGCATTCGGGTACAGGGGTGAAGCTTTCTTT
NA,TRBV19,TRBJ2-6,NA,CASSMQGRASGANVLTF,TGTGCCAGTAGTATGCAGGGGAGGGCATCTGGGGCCAACGTCCTGACTTTC
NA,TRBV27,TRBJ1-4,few,CASSFLTGLNEKLFF,TGTGCCAGCAGTTTTCTTACAGGGTTAAATGAAAAACTGTTTTTT
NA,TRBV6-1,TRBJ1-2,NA,CASSGLDGRPSNYGYTF,TGTGCCAGCAGTGGGCTCGACGGGAGGCCATCTAACTATGGCTACACCTTC
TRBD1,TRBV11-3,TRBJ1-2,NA,CASSLRGTGVAGYTF,TGTGCCAGCAGCTTACGGGGGACAGGGGTTGCTGGCTACACCTTC
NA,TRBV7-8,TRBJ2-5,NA,CASSTKGGQTQYF,TGTGCCAGCAGCACCAAGGGGGGGCAGACCCAGTACTTC
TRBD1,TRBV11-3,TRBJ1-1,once,CASSLDSGQLNTEAFF,TGTGCCAGCAGCTTAGATTCGGGACAGTTGAACACTGAAGCTTTCTTT
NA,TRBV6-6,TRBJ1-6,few,CASSSRQDNSPLHF,TGTGCCAGCAGTTCGCGACAGGATAATTCACCCCTCCACTTT
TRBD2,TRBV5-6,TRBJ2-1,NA,CASSFLAGVGHNEQFF,TGTGCCAGCAGCTTTCTAGCGGGGGTGGGGCACAATGAGCAGTTCTTC
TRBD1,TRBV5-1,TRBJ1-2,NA,CASSLAQGAGYTF,TGCGCCAGCAGCTTGGCCCAGGGGGCTGGCTACACCTTC
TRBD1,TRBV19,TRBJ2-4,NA,CASSQMTGGQNIQYF,TGTGCCAGTAGTCAGATGACAGGGGGTCAAAACATTCAGTACTTC
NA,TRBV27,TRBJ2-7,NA,CASSTTGQSYEQYF,TGTGCCAGCAGTACCACGGGACAATCCTACGAGCAGTACTTC
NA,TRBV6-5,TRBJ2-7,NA,CASSYSDTMGEQYF,TGTGCCAGCAGTTACTCGGACACAATGGGCGAGCAGTACTTC
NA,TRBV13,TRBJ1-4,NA,CASSSEQRKLFF,TGTGCCAGCAGCTCCGAACAGAGAAAACTGTTTTTT
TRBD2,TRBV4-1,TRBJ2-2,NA,CASSQELAGVRTGELFF,TGCGCCAGCAGCCAAGAGTTGGCGGGAGTACGTACCGGGGAGCTGTTTTTT
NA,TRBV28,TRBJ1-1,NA,CASSPPQAEGGNTEAFF,TGTGCCAGCAGTCCACCCCAGGCGGAGGGCGGGAACACTGAAGCTTTCTTT
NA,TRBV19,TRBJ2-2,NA,CASSPRGIPGELFF,TGTGCCAGTAGTCCCCGCGGGATTCCCGGGGAGCTGTTTTTT
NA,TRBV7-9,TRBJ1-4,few,CASSRNGRTNEKLFF,TGTGCCAGCAGCCGCAACGGGAGAACTAATGAAAAACTGTTTTTT
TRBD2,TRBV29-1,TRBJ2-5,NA,CSVPPRREGAETQYF,TGCAGCGTTCCCCCCCGGCGGGAGGGGGCGGAGACCCAGTACTTC
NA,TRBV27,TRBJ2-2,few,CASSFFTGELFF,TGTGCCAGCAGTTTCTTCACCGGGGAGCTGTTTTTT
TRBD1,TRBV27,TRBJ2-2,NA,CASSLLTGKGFGELFF,TGTGCCAGCAGTTTACTGACAGGGAAGGGGTTCGGGGAGCTGTTTTTT
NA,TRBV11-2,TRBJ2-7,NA,CASSPEAGEQYF,TGTGCCAGCAGCCCAGAGGCGGGCGAGCAGTACTTC
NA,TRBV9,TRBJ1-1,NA,CASSVDARGPSKNTEAFF,TGTGCCAGCAGCGTGGACGCCAGGGGCCCATCTAAGAACACTGAAGCTTTCTTT
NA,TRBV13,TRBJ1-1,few,CASSLAGGLNTEAFF,TGTGCCAGCAGCTTAGCGGGCGGGCTAAACACTGAAGCTTTCTTT
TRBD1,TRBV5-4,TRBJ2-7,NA,CASSQDRPYEQYF,TGTGCCAGCAGCCAGGACAGGCCGTACGAGCAGTACTTC
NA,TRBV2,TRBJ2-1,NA,CASPSRNEQFF,TGTGCCAGCCCGTCTAGAAATGAGCAGTTCTTC